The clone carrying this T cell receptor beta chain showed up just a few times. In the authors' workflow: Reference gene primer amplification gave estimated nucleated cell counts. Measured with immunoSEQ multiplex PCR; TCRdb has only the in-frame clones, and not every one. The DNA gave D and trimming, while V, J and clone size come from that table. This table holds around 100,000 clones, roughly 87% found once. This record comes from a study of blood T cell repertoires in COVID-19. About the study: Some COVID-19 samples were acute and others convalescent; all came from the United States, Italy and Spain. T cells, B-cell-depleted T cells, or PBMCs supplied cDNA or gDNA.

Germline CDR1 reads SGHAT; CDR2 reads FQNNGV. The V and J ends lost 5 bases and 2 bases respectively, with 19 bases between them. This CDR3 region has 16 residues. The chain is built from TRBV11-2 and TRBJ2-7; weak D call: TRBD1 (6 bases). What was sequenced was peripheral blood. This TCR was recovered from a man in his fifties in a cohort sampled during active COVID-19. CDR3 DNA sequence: TGTGCCAGCAGCCGACCCCGCGGACAGCCTACCTACGAGCAGTACTTC. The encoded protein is CASSRPRGQPTYEQYF.